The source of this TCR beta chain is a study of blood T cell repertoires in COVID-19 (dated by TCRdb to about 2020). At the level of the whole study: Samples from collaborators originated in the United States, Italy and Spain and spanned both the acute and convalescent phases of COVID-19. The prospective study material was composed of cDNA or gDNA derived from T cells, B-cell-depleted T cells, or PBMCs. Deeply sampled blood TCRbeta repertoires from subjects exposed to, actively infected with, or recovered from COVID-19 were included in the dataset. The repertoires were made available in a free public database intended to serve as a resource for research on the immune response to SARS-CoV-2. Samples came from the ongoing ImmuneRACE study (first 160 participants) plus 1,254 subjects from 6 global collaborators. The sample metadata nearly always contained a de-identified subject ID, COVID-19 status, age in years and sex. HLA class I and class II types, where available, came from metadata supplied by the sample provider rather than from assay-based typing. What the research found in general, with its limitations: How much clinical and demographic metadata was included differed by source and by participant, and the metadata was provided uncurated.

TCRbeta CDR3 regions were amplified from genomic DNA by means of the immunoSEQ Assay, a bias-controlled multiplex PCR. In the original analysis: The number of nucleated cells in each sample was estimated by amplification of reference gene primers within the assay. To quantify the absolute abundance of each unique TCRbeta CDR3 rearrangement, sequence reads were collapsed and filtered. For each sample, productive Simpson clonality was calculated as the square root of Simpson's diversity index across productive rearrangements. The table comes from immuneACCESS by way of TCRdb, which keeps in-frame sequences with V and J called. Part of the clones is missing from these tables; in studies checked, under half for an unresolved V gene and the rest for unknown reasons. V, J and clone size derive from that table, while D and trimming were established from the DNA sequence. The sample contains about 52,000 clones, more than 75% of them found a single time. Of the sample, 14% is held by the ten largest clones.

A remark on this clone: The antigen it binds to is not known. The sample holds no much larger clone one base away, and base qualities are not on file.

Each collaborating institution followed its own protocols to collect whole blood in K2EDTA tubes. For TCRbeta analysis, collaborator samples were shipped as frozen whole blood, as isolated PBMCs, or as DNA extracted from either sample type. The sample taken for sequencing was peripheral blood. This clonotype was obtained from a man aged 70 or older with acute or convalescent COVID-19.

The encoded CDR3 is CASRPTSGGRTDTQYF. The DNA sequence reads TGTGCCAGCAGACCGACTAGCGGGGGGCGCACAGATACGCAGTATTTT. Recombination connected TRBV7-9 to TRBJ2-3, with 13 bases aligning to TRBD2. V is pruned by 6 bases and J by 1 base, leaving 4 bases of the junction without a gene match. CDR1 and CDR2, per the germline V gene (reference sequence), are SEHNR and FQNEAQ. The CDR3, from cysteine to phenylalanine, totals 16 residues. The entry retains the CDR3 DNA only, 48 bases that are in frame from base 1. Beyond the CDR3, the reference TRBV7-9 and TRBJ2-3 genes provide the residues; the full variable domain reads: DTGVSQNPRHKITKRGQNVTFRCDPISEHNRLYWYRQTLGQGPEFLTYFQNEAQLEKSRLLSDRFSAERPKGSFSTLEIQRTEQGDSAMYLCASRPTSGGRTDTQYFGPGTRLTVL.